The clone carrying this TCR beta chain was observed a few times. The data belong to a study of blood T cells in healthy people across ages. Alongside a J-beta primer mix, a sample-barcoded 5' primer served in a second PCR lasting 7 to 11 cycles. One entry per CDR3 protein, called by TCRdb with MiXCR from the 5' RACE reads. Of roughly 1.6 million distinct CDR3 sequences detected, roughly 32% appear once; the ten largest clones hold 11%. CDR3 length: 17 residues. J was trimmed by 5 bases and V by 0 bases; bases with no gene match: 10. The germline CDR1 and CDR2 sequences are DFQATT and SNEGSKA (reference sequence).

This sequence originates from a woman aged 30 to 39 in good health. The genes are TRBV20-1 and TRBJ2-1; TRBD2 matches 10 bases. Material for sequencing was blood. CDR3 protein: CSARDRASGSLNNEQFF. The DNA for the CDR3 is TGCAGTGCTAGAGATAGAGCTAGCGGGAGTTTAAACAATGAGCAGTTCTTC.